Shown below are 21 T cell receptor beta chains from a single sample sequenced in a study of type 1 regulatory T cells. One entry per CDR3 protein, called by TCRdb with MiXCR from the reads. The top ten clones hold 15% of a sample with some 15,000 distinct CDR3 sequences, 12% to 15% of them seen once. Their specific antigens are unknown. The sequencing sample was made of cultured T cells, either the whole culture or a sorted T cell fraction (not recorded which). Receptor source: a human donor in good health.

This clonotype is categorized as medium-sized. V and J are TRBV27 and TRBJ1-6, with 8 bases lining up with TRBD1. Germline V gene data show CDR1 as MNHEY and CDR2 as SMNVEV (reference sequence). The CDR3 spans 14 residues. Losses at the gene ends were 4 bases for V and 7 bases for J; bases not matched to a gene: 3. CDR3 protein: CASSSGQENSPLHF. The DNA for the CDR3 is TGTGCCAGCAGTTCGGGACAGGAGAATTCACCCCTCCACTTT.

The V gene is TRBV28, the J gene TRBJ1-2; tentatively, D is TRBD1 (6 bases). The CDR3 is 15 residues long. Germline CDR1 and CDR2: MDHEN and SYDVKM. V was shortened by 4 bases and J by 8 bases, with 20 bases between the two germline ends. The CDR3 here is CASSSPGDTVGGYTF. In DNA form, the CDR3 reads TGTGCCAGCAGTTCACCCGGGGACACAGTGGGGGGCTACACCTTC.

This clonotype has ten or more counts. The chain uses TRBV20-1 and TRBJ1-2; TRBD1 might be the D (5 bases). With 6 bases removed from V and 4 bases from J, the gap between germline ends came to 12 bases. This CDR3 region has 12 residues. Germline V gene lookup returns CDR1 DFQATT and CDR2 SNEGSKA (reference sequence). The CDR3 spells CSATLGGYGYTF. CDR3 coding DNA: TGCAGTGCAACCCTGGGGGGCTATGGCTACACCTTC.

As concerns this clonotype: A much larger clone sits a single nucleotide away, making a read error possible. The chain employs TRBV12-3 or TRBV12-4 and TRBJ2-4; 11 positions match TRBD1. This CDR3 spans 12 amino acids. V dropped 4 bases and J dropped 14; count of bases not matched to a gene: 4. In nucleotides, the CDR3 is TGTGCCAGCAGTTCCCGGACAGGGGGCAAGTACTTC. Its translation: CASSSRTGGKYF.

This clonotype occurred many times. The chain links TRBV5-4 to TRBJ2-3; 8 positions agree with TRBD2. The junction had 13 bases not matched to a gene; V was cut back by 0 bases and J by 10 bases. The CDR3 is 16 residues long. The germline CDR1 and CDR2 sequences are SGHNT and YYREEE (reference sequence). CDR3 amino acids: CASSLADSGARKAQYF. DNA for the CDR3: TGTGCCAGCAGCTTGGCAGATAGCGGGGCGCGAAAGGCGCAGTATTTT.

The sample holds many counts of this clonotype. The V call is TRBV6-1, the J call TRBJ1-1; tentatively, D is TRBD1 (5 bases). Germline V gene data show CDR1 as MNHNS and CDR2 as SASEGT. V was clipped by 8 bases and J by 3 bases, with 16 bases between them. This CDR3 contains 14 residues. CDR3 amino acids: CASSLGRVHTEAFF. CDR3 nucleotide sequence: TGTGCCAGCTCCCTCGGCAGGGTACACACTGAAGCTTTCTTT.

In its sample, this clonotype was seen many times. The rearrangement joins TRBV7-8 to TRBJ1-4; no definite D call. Germline CDR1 reads SGHVS; CDR2 reads FQNEAQ. The CDR3 is 14 residues long. Trimming shortened V by 6 bases and J by 7 bases, and 15 bases separated the two germline ends. CDR3 in DNA: TGTGCCAGCAGGCCTACCGAACTGTCTGAAAAACTGTTTTTT. Its protein is CASRPTELSEKLFF.

Sample share makes this clonotype hyperexpanded. V gene TRBV4-2 combines with J gene TRBJ2-1; D may be TRBD2 (6 bases). V was pared by 1 base and J by 9 bases, with 13 bases between. Germline lookup yields CDR1 LGHNA and CDR2 YNFKEQ. This CDR3 spans 14 amino acids. The CDR3: CASSQAGGVIEQFF. The CDR3 DNA is TGTGCCAGCAGCCAAGCCGGAGGGGTTATTGAGCAGTTCTTC.

This clonotype came up many times. The J gene is TRBJ2-1, the V gene TRBV4-2, with 7 bases fitting TRBD2. This CDR3 region has 17 residues. The ends lost 0 bases at V and 1 base at J; junction bases unmatched: 6. Germline CDR1 LGHNA, CDR2 YNFKEQ. The CDR3 DNA reads TGTGCCAGCAGCCAAGATCGGCGGGGGTGGTCCTACAATGAGCAGTTCTTC. It encodes CASSQDRRGWSYNEQFF.

This clonotype was detected many times. The V call is TRBV29-1, the J call TRBJ1-2, with D perhaps TRBD1 (5 bases). Germline V gene sequence: CDR1 SQVTM, CDR2 ANQGSEA. The CDR3 runs 11 residues. V gave up 2 bases and J gave up 7 bases, with 8 bases separating them. The CDR3: CSVELGAGYTF. CDR3 DNA sequence: TGCAGCGTTGAATTAGGGGCTGGCTACACCTTC.

Only a few counts were recorded for this clonotype. V and J are TRBV10-3 and TRBJ2-3, with D possibly TRBD2 on 5 matching bases. The CDR3 has 14 amino acids. Germline CDR1 ENHRY, CDR2 SYGVKD. V was clipped by 6 bases and J by 0 bases, with 10 bases between them. The CDR3 nucleotides are TGTGCCATCAGGAAAGGACTTAGCACAGATACGCAGTATTTT. Translated, it gives CAIRKGLSTDTQYF.

This clonotype was observed a few times. The chain joins TRBV12-3 or TRBV12-4 to TRBJ2-5, with D unresolved. CDR3 length equals 11 residues. Trimming removed 4 bases at V and 3 bases at J, with 3 bases between. Here the CDR3 DNA reads TGTGCCAGCAGTTGGGAAGAGACCCAGTACTTC. It codes for CASSWEETQYF.

About this clonotype itself: Just one base apart from a much larger clone, this may be a read error. The CDR3 sequence is CANSPRFSGYEQYF. The DNA for the CDR3 is TGTGCCAACAGCCCGCGGTTTTCCGGCTACGAGCAGTACTTC. This sequence joins TRBV3-1 and TRBJ2-7; D uncertain. Germline CDR1 LGHDT, CDR2 YNNKEL (reference sequence). The CDR3 is made up of 14 amino acids.

This clonotype was observed at least ten times. This rearrangement joins TRBV3-1 to TRBJ2-7; D perhaps matches TRBD2 (5 bases). Germline V gives CDR1 LGHDT, CDR2 YNNKEL (reference sequence). The V end lost 4 bases, the J end lost 0 bases, and 10 bases lay between the germline ends. The CDR3 is 14 amino acids. CDR3 sequence (DNA): TGTGCCAGCAGCCCCCAAGGGAGCTCCTACGAGCAGTACTTC. Its protein product is CASSPQGSSYEQYF.

This clonotype was recorded only once. The chain is built from TRBV5-4 and TRBJ2-5; D might be TRBD2 (6 bases). With 4 bases removed from V and 5 bases from J, the gap between germline ends came to 12 bases. Germline CDR1 is SGHNT and CDR2 is YYREEE (reference sequence). The CDR3 covers 13 residues. CDR3 DNA sequence: TGTGCCAGCAGCCGCATAGGAGGGGAGACCCAGTACTTC. Translating it yields CASSRIGGETQYF.

This clonotype was seen ten or more times. The rearrangement uses TRBV13 and TRBJ1-1; tentatively, D is TRBD1 (5 bases). CDR3 length: 14 residues. From germline, CDR1 is PRHDT and CDR2 FYEKMQ (reference sequence). Trimming took off 2 bases at V and 10 bases at J, with 17 bases between the two ends. The CDR3 sequence is CASSLTRVLGRAFF. The CDR3 nucleotides are TGTGCCAGCAGCTTAACCCGGGTCCTGGGGCGAGCTTTCTTT.

This clonotype was recorded at least ten times. The chain carries TRBV12-3 or TRBV12-4 and TRBJ1-1, with D perhaps TRBD1 (5 bases). V was trimmed by 8 bases and J by 8 bases, leaving 21 bases between them. This CDR3 spans 14 amino acids. The CDR3 sequence is CASGRHGGVGEAFF. DNA of the CDR3: TGTGCCAGCGGAAGACATGGAGGGGTTGGGGAAGCTTTCTTT.

The chain recombines TRBV6-6 with TRBJ2-1; 11 positions match TRBD2. The CDR3 loop spans 14 amino acids. Looked up from germline, CDR1 is MNHNY and CDR2 is SVGAGI (reference sequence). The J segment lost 7 bases and the V segment lost 8 bases, leaving 7 bases of the junction unmatched. CDR3 amino acids: CASSKLAGVNEQFF. As DNA, the CDR3 is TGTGCCAGCTCAAAACTAGCGGGAGTTAATGAGCAGTTCTTC.

By sample fraction, this clonotype is medium-sized (0.01 to 0.1%). The chain employs TRBV7-8 and TRBJ2-1; 10 bases agree with TRBD1. CDR3 length: 14 amino acids. CDR1 and CDR2 from the germline V gene are SGHVS and FQNEAQ. V trimming: 5 bases; J trimming: 4 bases; junction bases outside the gene matches: 2. This chain's CDR3 is CASSPGQGYNEQFF. CDR3 coding DNA: TGTGCCAGCAGCCCGGGACAGGGGTACAATGAGCAGTTCTTC. The whole variable domain, remainder taken from reference TRBV7-8 and TRBJ2-1, is GAGVSQSPRYKVAKRGQDVALRCDPISGHVSLFWYQQALGQGPEFLTYFQNEAQLDKSGLPSDRFFAERPEGSVSTLKIQRTQQEDSAVYLCASSPGQGYNEQFFGPGTRLTVL.

This clonotype is medium-sized (0.01 to 0.1%) in the sample. This rearrangement joins TRBV7-3 to TRBJ2-1, with TRBD2 matching 13 bases. This CDR3 comprises 16 residues. Germline V gene lookup returns CDR1 SGHTA and CDR2 FQGTGA. The trim removed 5 bases at V and 9 bases at J, leaving 10 bases unmatched. The CDR3 nucleotides are TGTGCCAGCAGCCCCGGGACTAGCGGGGCTTTGGGTGAGCAGTTCTTC. Encoded protein: CASSPGTSGALGEQFF. Based on the CDR3 plus reference TRBV7-3 and TRBJ2-1, the full variable domain is GAGVSQTPSNKVTEKGKYVELRCDPISGHTALYWYRQSLGQGPEFLIYFQGTGAADDSGLPNDRFFAVRPEGSVSTLKIQRTERGDSAVYLCASSPGTSGALGEQFFGPGTRLTVL.

By share, this clonotype counts as medium-sized. The chain has TRBV11-2 and TRBJ2-2, with a weak D call TRBD2 (5 bases). This CDR3 has 14 residues. Trimming took 5 bases from V and 1 from J, leaving 8 bases between them. Germline V gives CDR1 SGHAT, CDR2 FQNNGV. CDR3: CASSGLRNTGELFF. The CDR3, as DNA: TGTGCCAGCAGCGGACTTAGGAACACCGGGGAGCTGTTTTTT. The entire variable domain, with the rest obtained from reference TRBV11-2 and TRBJ2-2, is as follows: EAGVAQSPRYKIIEKRQSVAFWCNPISGHATLYWYQQILGQGPKLLIQFQNNGVVDDSQLPKDRFSAERLKGVDSTLKIQPAKLEDSAVYLCASSGLRNTGELFFGEGSRLTVL.